This T cell receptor (beta chain) was retrieved from a study of T cell repertoires in cytomegalovirus infection. Across the study: Evidence of both CMV infection and a matching HLA type came from public TCR beta signatures. The study's findings and limits: Frequencies of public TCR beta families were cumulated, and this identified carriers of CMV plus the relevant HLA.

J was trimmed by 5 bases and V by 5 bases; bases with no gene match: 10. The germline CDR1 and CDR2 sequences are SGHAT and FQNNGV. This CDR3 has 15 residues. TCRdb independently ran MiXCR on the reads; one entry per CDR3 protein. The table includes some 450,000 distinct CDR3 sequences, approximately 31% detected once. On this clonotype itself: The antigen is not known. A much larger clone lies a single base off, so this may be a read error. Given the absence of the conserved phenylalanine or tryptophan at the CDR3 end, a read error is likely.

The sample comprised PBMCs. The rearrangement uses TRBV11-2 and TRBJ2-7; 9 bases match TRBD1. The clonotype originates from a human donor in good health (CMV status not recorded). Some clones in this sample may be carry-over from other donors' samples. The CDR3 sequence: CASSPRTGVLDEQYL. CDR3 nucleotide sequence: TGTGCCAGCAGCCCACGGACAGGGGTGTTAGACGAGCAGTACTTA.